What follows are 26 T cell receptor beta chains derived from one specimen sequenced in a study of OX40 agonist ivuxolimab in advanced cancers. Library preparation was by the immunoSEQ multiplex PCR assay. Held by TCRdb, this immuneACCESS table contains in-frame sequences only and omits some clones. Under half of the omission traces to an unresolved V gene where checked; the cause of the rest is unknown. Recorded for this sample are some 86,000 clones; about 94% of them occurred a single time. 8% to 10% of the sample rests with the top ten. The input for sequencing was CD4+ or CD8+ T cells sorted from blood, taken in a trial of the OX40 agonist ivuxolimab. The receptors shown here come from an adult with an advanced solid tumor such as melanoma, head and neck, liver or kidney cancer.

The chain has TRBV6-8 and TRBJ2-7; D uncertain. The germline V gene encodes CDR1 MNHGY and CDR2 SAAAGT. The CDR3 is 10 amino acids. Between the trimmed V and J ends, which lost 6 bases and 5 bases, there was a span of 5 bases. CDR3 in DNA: TGTGCCAGCAGGGTTAACGAGCAGTACTTC. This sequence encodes CASRVNEQYF.

This chain's CDR3 is CASSSGGSHQPQHF. DNA for the CDR3: TGTGCCAGCAGCTCCGGGGGTTCCCACCAGCCCCAGCATTTT. The rearrangement joins TRBV6-5 to TRBJ1-5; weak D call: TRBD1 (5 bases). Germline-derived CDR1 and CDR2 are MNHEY and SVGAGI. This CDR3 has 14 residues. V was shortened by 6 bases and J by 7 bases, with 16 bases between the two germline ends.

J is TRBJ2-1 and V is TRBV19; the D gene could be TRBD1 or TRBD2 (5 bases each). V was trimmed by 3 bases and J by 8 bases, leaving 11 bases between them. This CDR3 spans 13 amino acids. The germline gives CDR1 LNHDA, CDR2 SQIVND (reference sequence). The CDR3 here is CASSIVLGDEQFF. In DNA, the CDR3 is TGTGCCAGTAGTATTGTATTGGGGGATGAGCAGTTCTTC.

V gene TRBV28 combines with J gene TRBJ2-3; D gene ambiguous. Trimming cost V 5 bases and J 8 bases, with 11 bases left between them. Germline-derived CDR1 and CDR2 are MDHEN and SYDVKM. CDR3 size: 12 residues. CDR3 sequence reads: CASSPRMGTQYF. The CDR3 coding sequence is TGTGCCAGCAGTCCTAGGATGGGTACGCAGTATTTT.

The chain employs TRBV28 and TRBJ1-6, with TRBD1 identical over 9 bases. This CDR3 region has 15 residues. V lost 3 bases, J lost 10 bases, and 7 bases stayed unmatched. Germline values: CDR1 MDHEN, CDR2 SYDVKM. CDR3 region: CASSFKQGAGSPLHF. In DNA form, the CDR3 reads TGTGCCAGCAGTTTCAAACAGGGGGCTGGCTCACCCCTCCACTTT.

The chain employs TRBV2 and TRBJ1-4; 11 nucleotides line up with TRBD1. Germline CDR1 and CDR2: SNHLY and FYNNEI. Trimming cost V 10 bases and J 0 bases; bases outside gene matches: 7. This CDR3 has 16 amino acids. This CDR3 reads CATCAGQGATNEKLFF. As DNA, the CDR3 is TGTGCCACCTGTGCGGGACAGGGGGCAACTAATGAAAAACTGTTTTTT.

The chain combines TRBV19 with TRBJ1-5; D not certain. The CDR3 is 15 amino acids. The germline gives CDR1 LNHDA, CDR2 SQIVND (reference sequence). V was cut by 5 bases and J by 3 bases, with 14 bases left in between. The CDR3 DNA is TGTGCCAGTAGTGAGCAGGAAGGGTTCAATCAGCCCCAGCATTTT. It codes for CASSEQEGFNQPQHF.

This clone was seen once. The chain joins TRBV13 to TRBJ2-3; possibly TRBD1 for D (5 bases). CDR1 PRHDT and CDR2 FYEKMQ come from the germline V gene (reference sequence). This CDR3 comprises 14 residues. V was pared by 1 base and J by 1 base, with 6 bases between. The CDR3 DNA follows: TGTGCCAGCAGCTTAGTAGGGGGCACAGATACGCAGTATTTT. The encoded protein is CASSLVGGTDTQYF.

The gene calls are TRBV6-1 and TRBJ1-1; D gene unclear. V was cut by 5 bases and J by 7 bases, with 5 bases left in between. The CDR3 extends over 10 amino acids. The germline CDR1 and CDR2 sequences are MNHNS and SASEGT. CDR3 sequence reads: CASSLYEAFF. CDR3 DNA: TGTGCCAGCAGTCTATATGAAGCTTTCTTT.

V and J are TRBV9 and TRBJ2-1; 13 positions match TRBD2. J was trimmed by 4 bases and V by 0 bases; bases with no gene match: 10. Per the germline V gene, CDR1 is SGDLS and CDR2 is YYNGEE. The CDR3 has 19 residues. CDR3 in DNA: TGTGCCAGCAGCGTAGGTGAGGTGGGGACTAGCGGGATATACAATGAGCAGTTCTTC. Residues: CASSVGEVGTSGIYNEQFF.

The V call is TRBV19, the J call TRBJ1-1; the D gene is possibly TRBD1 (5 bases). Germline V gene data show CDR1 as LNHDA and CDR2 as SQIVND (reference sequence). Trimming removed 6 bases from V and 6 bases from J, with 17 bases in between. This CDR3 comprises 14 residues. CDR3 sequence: CASRGGSWSPEAFF. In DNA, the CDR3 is TGTGCCAGTAGGGGGGGAAGTTGGTCCCCTGAAGCTTTCTTT.

CDR3: CASSYIEGADTQYF. The CDR3 DNA follows: TGTGCCAGCAGTTACATCGAGGGGGCAGATACGCAGTATTTT. The rearrangement joins TRBV6-6 to TRBJ2-3, with a tentative D call TRBD1 (6 bases). Looked up from germline, CDR1 is MNHNY and CDR2 is SVGAGI (reference sequence). V lost 2 bases, J lost 4 bases, and 10 bases lay in between. CDR3 length: 14 amino acids.

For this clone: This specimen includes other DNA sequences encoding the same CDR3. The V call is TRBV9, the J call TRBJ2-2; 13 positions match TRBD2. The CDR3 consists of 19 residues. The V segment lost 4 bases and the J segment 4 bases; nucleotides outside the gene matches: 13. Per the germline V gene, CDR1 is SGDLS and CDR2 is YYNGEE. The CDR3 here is CASSFPPGLAGVSTGELFF. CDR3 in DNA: TGTGCCAGCAGCTTTCCACCTGGACTAGCGGGGGTTAGCACCGGGGAGCTGTTTTTT. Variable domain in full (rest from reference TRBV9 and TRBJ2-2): DSGVTQTPKHLITATGQRVTLRCSPRSGDLSVYWYQQSLDQGLQFLIQYYNGEERAKGNILERFSAQQFPDLHSELNLSSLELGDSALYFCASSFPPGLAGVSTGELFFGEGSRLTVL.

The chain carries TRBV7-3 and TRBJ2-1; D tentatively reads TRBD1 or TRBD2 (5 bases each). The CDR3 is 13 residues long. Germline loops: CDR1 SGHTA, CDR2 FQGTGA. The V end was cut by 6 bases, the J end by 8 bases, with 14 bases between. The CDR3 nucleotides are TGTGCCAGCAGGTTAGGGGACGGGGATGAGCAGTTCTTC. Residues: CASRLGDGDEQFF.

The CDR3 DNA is TGTGCCAGCAGCTTTCAGGGGGAGAACACTGAAGCTTTCTTT. Protein: CASSFQGENTEAFF. The chain has TRBV13 and TRBJ1-1; 7 bases are a match to TRBD1. The V segment lost 3 bases and the J segment 1 base; nucleotides outside the gene matches: 2. The CDR3 is 14 residues long. Germline CDR1 PRHDT, CDR2 FYEKMQ (reference sequence).

DNA for the CDR3: TGTGCCAGCAGCCACAGCTCAACAGGGAACCAGCCCCAGCATTTT. This codes for CASSHSSTGNQPQHF. This chain uses TRBV2 with TRBJ1-5; tentatively, D is TRBD1 (6 bases). This CDR3 region has 15 residues. Per the germline V gene, CDR1 is SNHLY and CDR2 is FYNNEI. V lost 6 bases, J lost 7 bases, and 19 bases lay in between.

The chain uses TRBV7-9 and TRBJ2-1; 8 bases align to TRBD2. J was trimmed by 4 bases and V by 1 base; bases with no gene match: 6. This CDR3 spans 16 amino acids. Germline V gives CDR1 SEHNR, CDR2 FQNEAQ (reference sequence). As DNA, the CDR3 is TGTGCCAGCAGCTTAGTGATCGGACTAGCATACAATGAGCAGTTCTTC. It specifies CASSLVIGLAYNEQFF.

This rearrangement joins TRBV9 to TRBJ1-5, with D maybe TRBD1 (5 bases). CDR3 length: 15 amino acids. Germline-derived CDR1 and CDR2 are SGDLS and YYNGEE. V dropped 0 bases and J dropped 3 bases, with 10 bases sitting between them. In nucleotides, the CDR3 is TGTGCCAGCAGCGTAGGGGGCGTGGACAATCAGCCCCAGCATTTT. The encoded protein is CASSVGGVDNQPQHF.

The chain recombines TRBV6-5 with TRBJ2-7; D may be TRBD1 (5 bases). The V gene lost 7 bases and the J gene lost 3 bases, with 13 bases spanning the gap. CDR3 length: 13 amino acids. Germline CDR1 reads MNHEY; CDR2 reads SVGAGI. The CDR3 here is CASTDDSGYEQYF. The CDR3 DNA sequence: TGTGCCAGCACCGACGACAGTGGCTACGAGCAGTACTTC.

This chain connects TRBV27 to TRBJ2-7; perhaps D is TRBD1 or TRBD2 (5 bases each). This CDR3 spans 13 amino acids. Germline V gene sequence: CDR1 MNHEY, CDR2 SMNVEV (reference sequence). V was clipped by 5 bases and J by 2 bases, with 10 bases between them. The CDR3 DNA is TGTGCCAGCAGTCACCGGGGCACCTACGAGCAGTACTTC. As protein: CASSHRGTYEQYF.

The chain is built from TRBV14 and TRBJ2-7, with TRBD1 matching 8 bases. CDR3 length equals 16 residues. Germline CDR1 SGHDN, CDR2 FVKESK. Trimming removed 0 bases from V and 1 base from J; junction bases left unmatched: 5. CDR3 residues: CASSQEGRDRSYEQYF. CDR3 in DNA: TGTGCCAGCAGCCAAGAAGGAAGGGACAGGTCCTACGAGCAGTACTTC.

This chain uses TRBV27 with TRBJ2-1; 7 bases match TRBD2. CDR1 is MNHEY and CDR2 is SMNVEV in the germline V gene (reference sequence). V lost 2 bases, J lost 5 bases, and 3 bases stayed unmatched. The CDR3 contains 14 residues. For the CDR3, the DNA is TGTGCCAGCAGTTTACGCGGGAGTAACAATGAGCAGTTCTTC. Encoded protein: CASSLRGSNNEQFF.

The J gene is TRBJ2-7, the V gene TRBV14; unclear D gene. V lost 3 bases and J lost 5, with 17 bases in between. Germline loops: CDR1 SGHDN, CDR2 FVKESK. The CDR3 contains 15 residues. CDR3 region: CASSHVPWPSDEQYF. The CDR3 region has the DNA TGTGCCAGCAGCCATGTACCTTGGCCCTCGGACGAGCAGTACTTC.

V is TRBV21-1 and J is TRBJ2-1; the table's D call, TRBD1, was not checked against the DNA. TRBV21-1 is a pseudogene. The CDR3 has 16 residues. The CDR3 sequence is CASSKAPQGAHNEQFF. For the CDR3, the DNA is TGTGCCAGCAGCAAAGCTCCTCAAGGGGCCCACAATGAGCAGTTCTTC.

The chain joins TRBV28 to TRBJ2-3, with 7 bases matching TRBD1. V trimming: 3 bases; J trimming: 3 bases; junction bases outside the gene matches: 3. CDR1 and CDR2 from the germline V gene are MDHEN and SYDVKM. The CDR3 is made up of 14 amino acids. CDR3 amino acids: CASSFEGATDTQYF. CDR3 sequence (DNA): TGTGCCAGCAGTTTTGAGGGGGCGACAGATACGCAGTATTTT.

The CDR3 is CASSQVLGQIPYEQYF. CDR3 sequence (DNA): TGCGCCAGCAGCCAAGTATTGGGACAGATCCCCTACGAGCAGTACTTC. The V gene is TRBV4-1, the J gene TRBJ2-7, with 7 bases matching TRBD1. In germline, CDR1 is MGHRA, CDR2 YSYEKL. The CDR3 totals 16 residues. With V trimmed by 1 base and J by 2 bases, 8 bases remained unmatched.